This is a list of T cell receptor beta chains from one sample in a study of CD8 T cells in Susac syndrome. A single record per CDR3 protein comes from TCRdb applying MiXCR to the immunoSEQ multiplex PCR reads. The profile covers around 280,000 distinct CDR3 sequences, with about 85% appearing a single time and about 0.11% taken by the ten largest. Sequenced material: CD8+ T cells from PBMCs. The receptors come from a human donor with multiple sclerosis. Each CDR3 is given with its conserved first and last residue. A D gene is named only where the DNA matches it firmly. The size entry is marked missing in some rows and otherwise reads once, few, many or a size class.

D: -
V: TRBV6-5
J: TRBJ2-3
size: -
length: 14
DNA: TGTGCCAGCTCCCCAGGGGAGGTCACAGATACGCAGTATTTT
CDR3: CASSPGEVTDTQYF

D: -
V: TRBV5-1
J: TRBJ2-1
size: -
length: 16
DNA: TGCGCCAGCAGACTGATGCAGACAGGACCCTACAATGAGCAGTTCTTC
CDR3: CASRLMQTGPYNEQFF

D: -
V: TRBV5-1
J: TRBJ1-1
size: -
length: 15
DNA: TGCGCCAGCAGCTTGACATACCAGGGAGTCGCTGAAGCTTTCTTT
CDR3: CASSLTYQGVAEAFF

D: -
V: TRBV6-1
J: TRBJ1-1
size: -
length: 13
DNA: TGTGCCAGCAGTCCCAATGCGGTCAGGGAAGCTTTCTTT
CDR3: CASSPNAVREAFF

D: TRBD2
V: TRBV9
J: TRBJ2-1
size: -
length: 18
DNA: TGTGCCAGCAGTCTGTCGGGACTAGCGGGAGAACCCTACAATGAGCAGTTCTTC
CDR3: CASSLSGLAGEPYNEQFF

D: -
V: TRBV12-3/TRBV12-4
J: TRBJ2-7
size: -
length: 14
DNA: TGTGCCAGCAGCCGGCGATCGGGCCCCTACGAGCAGTACTTC
CDR3: CASSRRSGPYEQYF

D: -
V: TRBV28
J: TRBJ2-4
size: -
length: 13
DNA: TGTGCCAGCAGTCTAGGACTGGGAAACATTCAGTACTTC
CDR3: CASSLGLGNIQYF

D: TRBD1
V: TRBV29-1
J: TRBJ2-2
size: -
length: 16
DNA: TGCAGCGTTGGACAACCGGGACAGGTTTACACCGGGGAGCTGTTTTTT
CDR3: CSVGQPGQVYTGELFF

D: -
V: TRBV12-5
J: TRBJ1-2
size: few
length: 12
DNA: TGTGCTAGTGGTTCGACAGCACTCGGCTACACCTTC
CDR3: CASGSTALGYTF

D: TRBD2
V: TRBV20-1
J: TRBJ2-5
size: -
length: 17
DNA: TGCAGTGCTAGGTGGACTAGCGGGAGCTTGCGGCAAGAGACCCAGTACTTC
CDR3: CSARWTSGSLRQETQYF

D: -
V: TRBV6-2/TRBV6-3
J: TRBJ1-2
size: few
length: 13
DNA: TGTGCCAGCAGTTATTTGGGCGGTCGGGGCTACACCTTC
CDR3: CASSYLGGRGYTF

D: TRBD1
V: TRBV2
J: TRBJ2-2
size: -
length: 15
DNA: TGTGCCAGCAGTGGCCGGGACAGGGACACCGGGGAGCTGTTTTTT
CDR3: CASSGRDRDTGELFF

D: TRBD2
V: TRBV11-2
J: TRBJ2-7
size: -
length: 16
DNA: TGTGCCAGCAGCGGACTAGCGGGAGGCACGTACTACGAGCAGTACTTC
CDR3: CASSGLAGGTYYEQYF

D: -
V: TRBV19
J: TRBJ1-1
size: few
length: 13
DNA: TGTGCCAGCCAGAGATCGATGAGCACTGAAGCTTTCTTT
CDR3: CASQRSMSTEAFF

D: -
V: TRBV9
J: TRBJ2-1
size: -
length: 13
DNA: TGTGCCAGCAGCGTAGAGACTCCAAATGAGCAGTTCTTC
CDR3: CASSVETPNEQFF

D: -
V: TRBV28
J: TRBJ2-3
size: -
length: 14
DNA: TGTGCCAGCAGTTTAGAGCAGATCACAGATACGCAGTATTTT
CDR3: CASSLEQITDTQYF

D: TRBD2
V: TRBV11-3
J: TRBJ2-1
size: -
length: 15
DNA: TGTGCCAGCAGCTTATGGCGGGAGGGCCGGAATGAGCAGTTCTTC
CDR3: CASSLWREGRNEQFF

D: TRBD1
V: TRBV27
J: TRBJ2-3
size: -
length: 12
DNA: TGTGCCAGCTGGACAGGATTAGATACGCAGTATTTT
CDR3: CASWTGLDTQYF

D: -
V: TRBV7-9
J: TRBJ2-7
size: -
length: 14
DNA: TGTGCCAGCAGAACCGGGACAAAAGTGGACGAGCAGTACTTC
CDR3: CASRTGTKVDEQYF

D: -
V: TRBV3-1
J: TRBJ2-1
size: -
length: 12
DNA: TGTGCCAGCAGCCTTAGGGAGTTCGAGCAGTTCTTC
CDR3: CASSLREFEQFF

D: TRBD1
V: TRBV28
J: TRBJ1-1
size: -
length: 12
DNA: TGTGCCAGCAGTGACAGGGGGCGTGAAGCTTTCTTT
CDR3: CASSDRGREAFF

D: -
V: TRBV11-2
J: TRBJ2-4
size: -
length: 15
DNA: TGTGCCAGCAGGCGGGGAGGGGGCGCAAAAAACATTCAGTACTTC
CDR3: CASRRGGGAKNIQYF